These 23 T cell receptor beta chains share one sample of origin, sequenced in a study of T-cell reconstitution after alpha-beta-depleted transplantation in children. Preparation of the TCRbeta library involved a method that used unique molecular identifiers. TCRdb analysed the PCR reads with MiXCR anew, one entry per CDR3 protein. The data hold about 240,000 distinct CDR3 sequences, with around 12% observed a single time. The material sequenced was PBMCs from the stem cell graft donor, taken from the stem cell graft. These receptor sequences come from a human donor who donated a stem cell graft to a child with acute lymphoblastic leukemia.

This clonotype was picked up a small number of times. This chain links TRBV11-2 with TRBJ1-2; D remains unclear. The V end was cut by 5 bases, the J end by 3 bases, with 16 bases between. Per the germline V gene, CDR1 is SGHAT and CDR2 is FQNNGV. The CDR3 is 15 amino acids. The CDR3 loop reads CASSPLVWGYYGYTF. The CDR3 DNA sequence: TGTGCCAGCAGCCCTTTGGTATGGGGTTACTATGGCTACACCTTC. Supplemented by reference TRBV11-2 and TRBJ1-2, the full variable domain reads EAGVAQSPRYKIIEKRQSVAFWCNPISGHATLYWYQQILGQGPKLLIQFQNNGVVDDSQLPKDRFSAERLKGVDSTLKIQPAKLEDSAVYLCASSPLVWGYYGYTFGSGTRLTVV.

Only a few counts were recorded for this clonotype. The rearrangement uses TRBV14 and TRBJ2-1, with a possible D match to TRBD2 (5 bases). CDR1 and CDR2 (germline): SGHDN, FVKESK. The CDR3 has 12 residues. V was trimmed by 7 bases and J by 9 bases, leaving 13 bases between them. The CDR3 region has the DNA TGTGCCAGCAAGGGCCTAGCTTCTGAGCAGTTCTTC. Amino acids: CASKGLASEQFF.

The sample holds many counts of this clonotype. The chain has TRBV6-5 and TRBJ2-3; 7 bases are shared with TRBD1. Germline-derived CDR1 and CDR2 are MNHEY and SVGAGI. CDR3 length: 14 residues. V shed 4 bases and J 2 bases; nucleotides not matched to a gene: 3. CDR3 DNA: TGTGCCAGCAGTTGGACAGGTCCCACAGATACGCAGTATTTT. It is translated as CASSWTGPTDTQYF.

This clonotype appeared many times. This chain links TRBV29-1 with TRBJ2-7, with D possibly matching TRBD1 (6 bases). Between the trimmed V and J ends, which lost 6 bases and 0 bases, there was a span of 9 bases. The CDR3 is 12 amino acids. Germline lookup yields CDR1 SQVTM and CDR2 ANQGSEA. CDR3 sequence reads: CSVRQASYEQYF. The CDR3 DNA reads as TGCAGCGTACGACAGGCCTCCTACGAGCAGTACTTC.

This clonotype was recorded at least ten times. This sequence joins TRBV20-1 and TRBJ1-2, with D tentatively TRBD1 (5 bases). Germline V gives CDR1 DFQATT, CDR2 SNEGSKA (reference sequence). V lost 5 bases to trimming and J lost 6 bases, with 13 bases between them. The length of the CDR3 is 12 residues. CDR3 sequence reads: CSAWTLPHGYTF. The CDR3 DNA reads TGCAGTGCTTGGACACTCCCGCATGGCTACACCTTC.

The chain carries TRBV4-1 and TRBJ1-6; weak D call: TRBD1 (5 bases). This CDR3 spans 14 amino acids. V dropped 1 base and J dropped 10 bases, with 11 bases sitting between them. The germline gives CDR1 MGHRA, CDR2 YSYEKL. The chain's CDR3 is CASSQVRAQSPLHF. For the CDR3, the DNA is TGCGCCAGCAGCCAAGTCAGGGCTCAGTCACCCCTCCACTTT.

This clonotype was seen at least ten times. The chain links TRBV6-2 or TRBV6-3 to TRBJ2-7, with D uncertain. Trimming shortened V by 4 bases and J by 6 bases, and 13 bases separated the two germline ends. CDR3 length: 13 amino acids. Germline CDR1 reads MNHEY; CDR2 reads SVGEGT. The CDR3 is CASSLEEKSEQYF. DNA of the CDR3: TGTGCCAGCAGTTTGGAAGAGAAAAGCGAGCAGTACTTC.

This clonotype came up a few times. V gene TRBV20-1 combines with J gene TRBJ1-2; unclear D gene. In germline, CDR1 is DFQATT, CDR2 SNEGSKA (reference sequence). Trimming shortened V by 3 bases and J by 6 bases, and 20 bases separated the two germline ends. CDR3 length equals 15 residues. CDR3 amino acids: CSARVGALGVDGYTF. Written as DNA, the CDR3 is TGCAGTGCTAGGGTCGGAGCTCTAGGCGTAGATGGCTACACCTTC.

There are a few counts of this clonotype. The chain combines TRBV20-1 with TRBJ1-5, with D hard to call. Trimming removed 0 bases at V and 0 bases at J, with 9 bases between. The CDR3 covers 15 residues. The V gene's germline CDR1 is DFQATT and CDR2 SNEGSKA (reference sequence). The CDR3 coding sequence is TGCAGTGCTAGAGATCTGGGATTTAGCAATCAGCCCCAGCATTTT. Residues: CSARDLGFSNQPQHF.

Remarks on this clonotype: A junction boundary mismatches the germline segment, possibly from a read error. CDR3 protein: CASSHRGQGRIGKLFF. The CDR3, as DNA: TGTGCCAGCAGCCACAGGGGACAGGGCAGAATCGGGAAGCTGTTTTTT. The chain uses TRBV7-9 and TRBJ2-2, with 9 bases lining up with TRBD1. The CDR3 has 16 amino acids. Germline CDR1 and CDR2: SEHNR and FQNEAQ (reference sequence).

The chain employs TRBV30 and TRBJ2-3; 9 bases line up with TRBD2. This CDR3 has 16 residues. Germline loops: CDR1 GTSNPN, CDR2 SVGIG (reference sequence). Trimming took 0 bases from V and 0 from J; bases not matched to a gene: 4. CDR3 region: CAWSVSLAGSTDTQYF. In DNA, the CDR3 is TGTGCCTGGAGTGTCAGTCTAGCGGGAAGCACAGATACGCAGTATTTT.

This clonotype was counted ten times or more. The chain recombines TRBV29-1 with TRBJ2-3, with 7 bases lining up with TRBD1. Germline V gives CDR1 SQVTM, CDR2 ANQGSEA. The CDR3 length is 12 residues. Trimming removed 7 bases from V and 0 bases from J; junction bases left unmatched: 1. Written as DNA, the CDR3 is TGCAGCGGACAGGGAAGCACAGATACGCAGTATTTT. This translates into CSGQGSTDTQYF.

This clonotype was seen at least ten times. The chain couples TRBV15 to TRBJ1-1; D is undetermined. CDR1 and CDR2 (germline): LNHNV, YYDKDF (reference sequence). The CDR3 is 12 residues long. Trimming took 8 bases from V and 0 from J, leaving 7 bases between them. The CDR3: CATGGMNTEAFF. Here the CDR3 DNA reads TGTGCCACCGGTGGGATGAACACTGAAGCTTTCTTT.

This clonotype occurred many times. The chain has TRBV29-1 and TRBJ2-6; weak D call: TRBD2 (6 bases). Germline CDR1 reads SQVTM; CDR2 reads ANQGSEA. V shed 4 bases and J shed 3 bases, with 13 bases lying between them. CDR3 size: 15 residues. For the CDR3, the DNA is TGCAGCGTTGCAGGAGGGTCCAATGGGGCCAACGTCCTGACTTTC. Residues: CSVAGGSNGANVLTF. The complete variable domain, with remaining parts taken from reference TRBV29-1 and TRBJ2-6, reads SAVISQKPSRDICQRGTSLTIQCQVDSQVTMMFWYRQQPGQSLTLIATANQGSEATYESGFVIDKFPISRPNLTFSTLTVSNMSPEDSSIYLCSVAGGSNGANVLTFGAGSRLTVL.

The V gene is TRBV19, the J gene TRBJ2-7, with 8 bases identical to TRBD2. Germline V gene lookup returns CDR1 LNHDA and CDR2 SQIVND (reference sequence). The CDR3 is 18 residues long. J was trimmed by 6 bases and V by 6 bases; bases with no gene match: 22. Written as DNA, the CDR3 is TGTGCCAGTAGCCGCCGTCTAGCGGGTGGGGTAGGCTCCGGCGAGCAGTACTTC. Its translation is CASSRRLAGGVGSGEQYF. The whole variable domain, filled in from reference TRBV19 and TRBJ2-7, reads DGGITQSPKYLFRKEGQNVTLSCEQNLNHDAMYWYRQDPGQGLRLIYYSQIVNDFQKGDIAEGYSVSREKKESFPLTVTSAQKNPTAFYLCASSRRLAGGVGSGEQYFGPGTRLTVT.

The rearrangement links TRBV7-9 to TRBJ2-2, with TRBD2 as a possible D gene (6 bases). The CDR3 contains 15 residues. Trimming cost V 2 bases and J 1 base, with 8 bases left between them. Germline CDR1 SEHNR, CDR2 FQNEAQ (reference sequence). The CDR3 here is CASSLRGKNTGELFF. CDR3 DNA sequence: TGTGCCAGCAGCTTACGGGGGAAGAACACCGGGGAGCTGTTTTTT.

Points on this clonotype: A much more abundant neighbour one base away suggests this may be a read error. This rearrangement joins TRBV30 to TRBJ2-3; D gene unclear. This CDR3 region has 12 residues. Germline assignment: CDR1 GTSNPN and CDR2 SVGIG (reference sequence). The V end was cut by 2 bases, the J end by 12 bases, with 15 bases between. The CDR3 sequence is CAWSPDTSRQYF. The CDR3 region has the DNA TGTGCCTGGAGTCCCGACACGTCCAGACAGTATTTT.

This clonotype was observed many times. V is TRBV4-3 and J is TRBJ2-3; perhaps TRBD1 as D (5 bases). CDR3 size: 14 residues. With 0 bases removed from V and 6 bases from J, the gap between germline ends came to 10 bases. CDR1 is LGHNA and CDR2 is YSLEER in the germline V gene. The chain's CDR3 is CASSQERYRDTQYF. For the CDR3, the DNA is TGCGCCAGCAGCCAAGAACGGTACAGGGATACGCAGTATTTT.

CDR3 DNA: TGTGCCAGCAGCTTTACCTCGACTAGCGCGAGCTCCTACGAGCAGTACTTC. As protein: CASSFTSTSASSYEQYF. The rearrangement joins TRBV7-8 to TRBJ2-7; 8 nucleotides align to TRBD2. The CDR3 covers 17 residues. Trimming at V came to 3 bases and at J to 0 bases, leaving 10 bases not matched to a gene. Germline lookup yields CDR1 SGHVS and CDR2 FQNEAQ.

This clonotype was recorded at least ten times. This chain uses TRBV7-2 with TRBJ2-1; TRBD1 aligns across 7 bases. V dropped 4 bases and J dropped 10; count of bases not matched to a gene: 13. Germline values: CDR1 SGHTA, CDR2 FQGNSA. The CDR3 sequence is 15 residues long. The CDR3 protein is CASSSGTQGKNEQFF. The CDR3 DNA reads TGTGCCAGCAGCTCAGGTACACAGGGGAAAAACGAGCAGTTCTTC.

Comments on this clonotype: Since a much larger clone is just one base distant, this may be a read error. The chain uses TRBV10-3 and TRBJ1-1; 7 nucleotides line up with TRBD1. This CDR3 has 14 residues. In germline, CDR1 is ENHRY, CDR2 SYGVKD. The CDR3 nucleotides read TGTGGCATCACCTCGACAGGGAGGTCAACTGAAGCTTTCTTT. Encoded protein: CGITSTGRSTEAFF.

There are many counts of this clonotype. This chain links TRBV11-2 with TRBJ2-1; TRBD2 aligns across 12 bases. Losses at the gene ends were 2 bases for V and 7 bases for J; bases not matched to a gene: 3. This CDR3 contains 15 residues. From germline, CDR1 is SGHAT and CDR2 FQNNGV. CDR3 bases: TGTGCCAGCAGCTTATTGACTAGCGGGAGAAATGAGCAGTTCTTC. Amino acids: CASSLLTSGRNEQFF. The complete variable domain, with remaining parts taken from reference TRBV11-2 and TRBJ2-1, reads EAGVAQSPRYKIIEKRQSVAFWCNPISGHATLYWYQQILGQGPKLLIQFQNNGVVDDSQLPKDRFSAERLKGVDSTLKIQPAKLEDSAVYLCASSLLTSGRNEQFFGPGTRLTVL.

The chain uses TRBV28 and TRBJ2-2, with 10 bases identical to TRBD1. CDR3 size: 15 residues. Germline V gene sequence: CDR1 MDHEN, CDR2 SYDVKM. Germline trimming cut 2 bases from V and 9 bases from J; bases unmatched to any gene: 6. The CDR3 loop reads CASSLPGTGVRELFF. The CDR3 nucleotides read TGTGCCAGCAGTTTACCCGGGACAGGGGTACGGGAGCTGTTTTTT.